The clone carrying this T cell receptor beta chain turned up a few times. Its antigen is unknown. Using immunoSEQ multiplex PCR, the repertoire was profiled, and TCRdb retains in-frame clones only, with some absent. This sample carries several thousand clones, roughly 70% of them seen once, and the ten largest clones take about two fifths. The CDR3 length is 16 residues. V lost 5 bases and J lost 3; bases outside the gene matches: 10. Germline lookup yields CDR1 LNHDA and CDR2 SQIVND (reference sequence). This entry comes from a study of CD8 T cell repertoires and HIV-1 epitope variants. Study-level background: Controls were a CMV, EBV and flu peptide pool, Ebola AY9 negative control, and no-peptide well.

The TCR sequence derives from a male donor with HIV. Sequenced sample: cultured CD8+ T cells derived from PBMCs. The chain is built from TRBV19 and TRBJ1-5, with 7 bases matching TRBD1. CDR3: CASSPLTGSLNQPQHF. The CDR3 bases are TGTGCCAGTAGTCCCCTGACAGGGTCCCTCAATCAGCCCCAGCATTTT.